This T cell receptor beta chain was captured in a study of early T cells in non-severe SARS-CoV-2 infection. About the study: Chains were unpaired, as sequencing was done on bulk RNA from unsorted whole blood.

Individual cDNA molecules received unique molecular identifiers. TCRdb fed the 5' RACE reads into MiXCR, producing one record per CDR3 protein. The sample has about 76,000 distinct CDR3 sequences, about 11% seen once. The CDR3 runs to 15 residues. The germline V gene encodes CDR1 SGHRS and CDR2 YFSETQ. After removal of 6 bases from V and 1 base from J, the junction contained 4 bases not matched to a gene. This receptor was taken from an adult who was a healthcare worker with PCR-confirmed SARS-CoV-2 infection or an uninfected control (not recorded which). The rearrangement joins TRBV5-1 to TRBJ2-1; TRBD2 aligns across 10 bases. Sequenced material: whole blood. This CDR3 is CASNPSGGSYNEQFF. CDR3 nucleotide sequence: TGCGCCAGCAATCCTAGCGGGGGTTCCTACAATGAGCAGTTCTTC.